This is a list of T cell receptor beta chains from one sample in a study of CD8+ T cells in alopecia areata. The table came from immunoSEQ multiplex PCR; TCRdb's copy has only in-frame clones and leaves some out. The data show over 150,000 clones, with approximately 60% seen just once and roughly 5.3% held by the top ten. Material for sequencing was CD8+ T cells sorted from blood. The receptors originated from a human donor in good health. Both conserved end residues are part of each CDR3. D genes are given only for firm matches. The size entry is marked missing in some rows and otherwise reads once, few, many or a size class.

J gene: TRBJ1-1; D gene: .; V gene: TRBV7-9; clone size: few; CDR3 protein: CASSPGTGYTEAFF; CDR3 DNA: TGTGCCAGCAGCCCGGGCACAGGCTACACTGAAGCTTTCTTT
J gene: TRBJ2-2; D gene: .; V gene: TRBV7-9; clone size: .; CDR3 protein: CASSFDRITGELFF; CDR3 DNA: TGTGCCAGCAGCTTTGACAGGATCACCGGGGAGCTGTTTTTT
J gene: TRBJ2-7; D gene: TRBD1; V gene: TRBV19; clone size: .; CDR3 protein: CASSFAGTGGGEQYF; CDR3 DNA: TGTGCCAGTAGTTTCGCCGGGACAGGGGGCGGCGAGCAGTACTTC
J gene: TRBJ1-2; D gene: .; V gene: TRBV4-1; clone size: .; CDR3 protein: CASSQEGQGLGYTF; CDR3 DNA: TGCGCCAGCAGCCAAGAGGGTCAGGGGCTCGGCTACACCTTC
J gene: TRBJ1-3; D gene: .; V gene: TRBV7-9; clone size: few; CDR3 protein: CASSLKALGSGNTIYF; CDR3 DNA: TGTGCCAGCAGCTTGAAGGCCTTGGGCTCTGGAAACACCATATATTTT
J gene: TRBJ1-1; D gene: .; V gene: TRBV4-1; clone size: .; CDR3 protein: CASSREDSKNTEAFF; CDR3 DNA: TGCGCCAGCAGCCGAGAGGACAGCAAGAACACTGAAGCTTTCTTT
J gene: TRBJ1-2; D gene: .; V gene: TRBV29-1; clone size: .; CDR3 protein: CSASGDYGYTF; CDR3 DNA: TGCAGCGCCTCAGGGGACTATGGCTACACCTTC
J gene: TRBJ1-5; D gene: .; V gene: TRBV5-6; clone size: .; CDR3 protein: CASSLTGSNQPQHF; CDR3 DNA: TGTGCCAGCAGCTTGACAGGGTCCAATCAGCCCCAGCATTTT
J gene: TRBJ2-7; D gene: .; V gene: TRBV4-1; clone size: .; CDR3 protein: CASSQGGSGNEQYF; CDR3 DNA: TGCGCCAGCAGCCAAGGGGGTTCGGGGAACGAGCAGTACTTC
J gene: TRBJ1-2; D gene: .; V gene: TRBV2; clone size: .; CDR3 protein: CASNYEGGYTF; CDR3 DNA: TGTGCCAGCAACTATGAAGGTGGCTACACCTTC
J gene: TRBJ2-5; D gene: .; V gene: TRBV4-1; clone size: .; CDR3 protein: CASSQDTGAPGETQYF; CDR3 DNA: TGCGCCAGCAGCCAAGACACGGGGGCCCCCGGGGAGACCCAGTACTTC
J gene: TRBJ2-5; D gene: .; V gene: TRBV11-1; clone size: few; CDR3 protein: CASGQTGHIRETQYF; CDR3 DNA: TGTGCCAGCGGCCAGACTGGTCATATTCGGGAGACCCAGTACTTC
J gene: TRBJ1-5; D gene: .; V gene: TRBV5-1; clone size: .; CDR3 protein: CASSLERAWNQPQHF; CDR3 DNA: TGCGCCAGCAGCTTGGAGAGGGCTTGGAATCAGCCCCAGCATTTT
J gene: TRBJ1-1; D gene: .; V gene: TRBV7-8; clone size: .; CDR3 protein: CASSLTPRPQRANTEAFF; CDR3 DNA: TGTGCCAGCAGCTTAACCCCCCGGCCCCAAAGAGCGAACACTGAAGCTTTCTTT
J gene: TRBJ2-2; D gene: .; V gene: TRBV15; clone size: .; CDR3 protein: CATSRVFSGELFF; CDR3 DNA: TGTGCCACCAGCAGAGTTTTTTCTGGGGAGCTGTTTTTT